The clone carrying this T cell receptor (beta chain) was seen a single time. The sample comes from a study of T cells after posttransplantation cyclophosphamide. Sampled 1 year posttransplant, controls received myeloablative marrow transplants, methotrexate and a calcineurin inhibitor. Produced via immunoSEQ multiplex PCR; TCRdb's table is partial and in-frame only. The sample consists of roughly 11,000 clones, 81% of them appearing once. CDR3 length: 13 amino acids. Germline V lookup: CDR1 LNHDA, CDR2 SQIVND (reference sequence). V lost 5 bases to trimming and J lost 6 bases, with 14 bases between them.

This receptor was taken from a male patient in his 30s who received an allogeneic stem cell transplant from an unrelated donor, was CMV-positive, and had acute GVHD only. Some T cells may be provided by the graft donor. Sequenced material: PBMCs, taken about 350 days after allogeneic stem cell transplant with calcineurin inhibitor and methotrexate. This chain uses TRBV19 with TRBJ2-7; possibly TRBD2 for D (5 bases). The DNA of the CDR3 is TGTGCCAGTAGTGCCCGGGAAACGGGCGAGCAGTACTTC. Encoded protein: CASSARETGEQYF.